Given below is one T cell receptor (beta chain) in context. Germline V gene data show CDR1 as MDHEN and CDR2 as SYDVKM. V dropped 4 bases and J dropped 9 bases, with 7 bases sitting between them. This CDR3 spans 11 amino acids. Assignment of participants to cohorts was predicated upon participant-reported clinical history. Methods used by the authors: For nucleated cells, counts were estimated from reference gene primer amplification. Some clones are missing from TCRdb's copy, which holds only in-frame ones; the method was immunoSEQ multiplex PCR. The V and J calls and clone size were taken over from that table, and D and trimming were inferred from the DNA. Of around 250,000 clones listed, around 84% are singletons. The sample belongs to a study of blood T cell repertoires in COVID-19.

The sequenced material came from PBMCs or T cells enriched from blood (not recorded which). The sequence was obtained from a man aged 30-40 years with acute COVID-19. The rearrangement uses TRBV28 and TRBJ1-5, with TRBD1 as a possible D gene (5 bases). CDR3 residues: CASSWRGPQHF. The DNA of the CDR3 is TGTGCCAGCAGTTGGAGGGGGCCCCAGCATTTT. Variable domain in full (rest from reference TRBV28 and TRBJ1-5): DVKVTQSSRYLVKRTGEKVFLECVQDMDHENMFWYRQDPGLGLRLIYFSYDVKMKEKGDIPEGYSVSREKKERFSLILESASTNQTSMYLCASSWRGPQHFGDGTRLSIL.